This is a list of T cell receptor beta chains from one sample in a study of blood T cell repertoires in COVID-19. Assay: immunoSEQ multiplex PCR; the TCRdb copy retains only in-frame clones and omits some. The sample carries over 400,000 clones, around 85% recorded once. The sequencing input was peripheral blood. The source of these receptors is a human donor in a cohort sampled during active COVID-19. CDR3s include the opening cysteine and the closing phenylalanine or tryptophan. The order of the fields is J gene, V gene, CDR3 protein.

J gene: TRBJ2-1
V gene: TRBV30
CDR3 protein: CAWRFAGGPYNEQFF

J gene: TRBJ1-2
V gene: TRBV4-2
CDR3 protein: CASSPRDRETNYGYTF

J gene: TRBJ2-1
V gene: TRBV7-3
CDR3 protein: CASSYGTSGYNEQFF

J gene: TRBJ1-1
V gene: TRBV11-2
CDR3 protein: CASSFRGGQNTEAFF

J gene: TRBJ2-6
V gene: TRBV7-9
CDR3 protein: CASRGTGVVGANVLTF

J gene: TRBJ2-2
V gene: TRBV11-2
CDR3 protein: CASSLGGSNTGELFF

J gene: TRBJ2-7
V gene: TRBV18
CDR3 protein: CASSPSDPGSHEQYF

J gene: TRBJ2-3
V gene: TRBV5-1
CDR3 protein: CASTIHNRGTDTQYF

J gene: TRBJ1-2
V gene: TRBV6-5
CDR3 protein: CASSYADGKNYGYTF

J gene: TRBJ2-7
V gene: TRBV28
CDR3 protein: CASSLDRLAVAYEQYF

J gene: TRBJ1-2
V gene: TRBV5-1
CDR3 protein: CASKIDRSDPYYGYTF

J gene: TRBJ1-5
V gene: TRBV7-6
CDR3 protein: CASSAGPAGSNQPQHF

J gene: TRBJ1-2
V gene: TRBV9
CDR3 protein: CASSVGGGQYGYTF

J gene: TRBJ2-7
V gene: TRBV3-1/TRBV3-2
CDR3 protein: CASSQSYEQYF

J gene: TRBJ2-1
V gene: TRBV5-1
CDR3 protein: CASSLQGSYGEQFF